This T cell receptor beta chain was identified in a study of blood T cells in healthy people across ages. Study observations and caveats: Roughly linear declines in TCR beta diversity per million T cells occurred with age.

Comments on this clonotype: Its antigen is currently unknown.

Germline V lookup: CDR1 DFQATT, CDR2 SNEGSKA (reference sequence). The CDR3 runs 14 residues. V was trimmed by 6 bases and J by 5 bases, leaving 17 bases between them. Alongside a J-beta primer mix, a sample-barcoded 5' primer served in a second PCR lasting about 7 to 11 cycles. CDR3-containing paired-end reads numbering at least 2.5 million came from each sample. TCRdb called the 5' RACE reads again in MiXCR, with one record for every CDR3 protein. Counted here are about 750,000 distinct CDR3 sequences, about 55% occurring once; the ten biggest clones make up about two fifths. The authors extracted at least 5 micrograms of total RNA per sample.

Material for sequencing was blood. The clonotype comes from a man older than 75 in good health. V and J are TRBV20-1 and TRBJ2-1; D is ambiguous. The CDR3 protein is CSAKSFRVHNEQFF. As DNA, the CDR3 is TGCAGTGCAAAGTCGTTTCGTGTCCACAATGAGCAGTTCTTC.